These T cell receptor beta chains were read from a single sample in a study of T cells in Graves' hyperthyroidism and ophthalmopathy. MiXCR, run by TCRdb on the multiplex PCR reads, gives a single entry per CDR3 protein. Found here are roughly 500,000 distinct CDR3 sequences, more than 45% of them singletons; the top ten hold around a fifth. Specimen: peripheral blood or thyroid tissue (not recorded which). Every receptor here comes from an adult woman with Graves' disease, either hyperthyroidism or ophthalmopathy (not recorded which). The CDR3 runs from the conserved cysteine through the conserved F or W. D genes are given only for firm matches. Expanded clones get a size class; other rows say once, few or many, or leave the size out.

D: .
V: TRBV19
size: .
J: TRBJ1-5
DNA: TGTGCCAGTACAGGGAGGGGGTACAGCAATCAGCCCCAGCATTTT
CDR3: CASTGRGYSNQPQHF

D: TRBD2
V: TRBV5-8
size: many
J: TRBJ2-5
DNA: TGTGCCAGCAGCTGGGAGGGAGAGACCCAGTACTTC
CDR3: CASSWEGETQYF

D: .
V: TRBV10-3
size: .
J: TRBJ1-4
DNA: TGTGCCATCAGTTTCGGACTGAATGAAAAACTGTTTTTT
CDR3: CAISFGLNEKLFF

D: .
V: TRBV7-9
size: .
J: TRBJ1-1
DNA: TGTGCCAGCAGCTTGCCGCCCTACAAGAACACTGAAGCTTTCTTT
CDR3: CASSLPPYKNTEAFF

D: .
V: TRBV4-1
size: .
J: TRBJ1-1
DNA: TGCGCCAGCAGCCAAGAAGTAAGCTACACTGAAGCTTTCTTT
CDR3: CASSQEVSYTEAFF

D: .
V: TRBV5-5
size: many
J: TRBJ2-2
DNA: TGTGCCAGCAGTCCCACCACGGGGGGCCTCCTCGACACCGGGGAGCTGTTTTTT
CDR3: CASSPTTGGLLDTGELFF

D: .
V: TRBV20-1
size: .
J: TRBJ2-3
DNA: TGCAGTGCCACCGTAGGTACGCAGTATTTT
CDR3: CSATVGTQYF

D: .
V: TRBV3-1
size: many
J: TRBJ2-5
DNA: TGTGCCAGCAGCCCATGGGCGGGACCCACAAGAACCCAGTACTTC
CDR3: CASSPWAGPTRTQYF

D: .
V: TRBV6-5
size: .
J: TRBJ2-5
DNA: TGTGCCAGCAGTTCCGCAAAGGGGGCGGGGGAGACCCAGTACTTC
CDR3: CASSSAKGAGETQYF

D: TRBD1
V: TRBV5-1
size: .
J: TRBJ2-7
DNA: TGCGCCAGCAGCTATAGGACAGGGGGCGGCGGGGAGCAGTACTTC
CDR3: CASSYRTGGGGEQYF

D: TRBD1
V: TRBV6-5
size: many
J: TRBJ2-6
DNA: TGTGCCAGCAGCACACAGGGGGCCCACTCTGGGGCCAACGTCCTGACTTTC
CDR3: CASSTQGAHSGANVLTF

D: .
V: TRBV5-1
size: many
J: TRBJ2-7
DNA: TGCGCCAGCAGCTTAGCCAGGGCGGACGAGCAGTACTTC
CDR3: CASSLARADEQYF

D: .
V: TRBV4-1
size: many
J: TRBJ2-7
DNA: TGCGCCAGCAGCCAAGGGTCGGCACCGTGGCAGTACTTC
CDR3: CASSQGSAPWQYF

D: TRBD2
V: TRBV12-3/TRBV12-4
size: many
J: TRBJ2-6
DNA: TGTGCCAGCAGGGAGACTAGCGGGAGGTCAGGGGCCAACGTCCTGACTTTC
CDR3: CASRETSGRSGANVLTF

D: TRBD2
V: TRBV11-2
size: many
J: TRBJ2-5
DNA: TGTGCCAGCAGCTTTACTAGCGAGGAGACCCAGTACTTC
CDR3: CASSFTSEETQYF

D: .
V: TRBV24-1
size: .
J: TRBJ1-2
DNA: TGTGCCACCAGTGAAACAGGGATGGGGGGCTACACCTTC
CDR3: CATSETGMGGYTF

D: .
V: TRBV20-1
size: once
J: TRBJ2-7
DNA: TGCAGTCCCCGACAGGTCTACGAGCAGTACTTC
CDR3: CSPRQVYEQYF

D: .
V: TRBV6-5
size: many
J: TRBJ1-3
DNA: TGTGCCAGCAGTTACGGGCGGAGCTCTGGAAACACCATATATTTT
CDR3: CASSYGRSSGNTIYF

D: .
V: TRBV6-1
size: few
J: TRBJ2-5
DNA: TGTGCCAGCAGCCGACTTGCCCGGACGGAGACCCAGTACTTC
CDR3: CASSRLARTETQYF

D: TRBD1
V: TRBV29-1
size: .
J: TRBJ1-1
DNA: TGCAGCGTACGACAGGGGGAAGAAACTGAAGCTTTCTTT
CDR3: CSVRQGEETEAFF

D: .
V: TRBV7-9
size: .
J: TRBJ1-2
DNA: TGTGCCAGCAGCTTAGGTCCAGTCTCTGGAAACACCTTC
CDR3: CASSLGPVSGNTF

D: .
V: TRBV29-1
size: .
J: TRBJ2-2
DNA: TGCAGCGCAGGTCCGGAAACCGGGGAGCTGTTTTTT
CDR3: CSAGPETGELFF

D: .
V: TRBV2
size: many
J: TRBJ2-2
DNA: TGTGCCAGCAGTACCGGACTCATCGGGGAGCTGTTTTTT
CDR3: CASSTGLIGELFF

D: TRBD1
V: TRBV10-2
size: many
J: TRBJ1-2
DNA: TGCGCCAGCAGCCTCCCGGGACAGGGTGATGGCTACACCTTC
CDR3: CASSLPGQGDGYTF

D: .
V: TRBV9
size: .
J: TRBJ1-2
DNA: TGTGCCAGCAGCCCAAGGGGCGCCGGTGGGGGCTACACCTTC
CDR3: CASSPRGAGGGYTF

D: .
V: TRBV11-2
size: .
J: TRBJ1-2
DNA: TGTGCCAGCAGCTTATACACGCAGATAGTATATGGCTACACCTTC
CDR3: CASSLYTQIVYGYTF

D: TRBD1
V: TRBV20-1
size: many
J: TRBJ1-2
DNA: TGCAGTGTACCGAACCGGGACAGCGGATATGGCTACACCTTC
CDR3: CSVPNRDSGYGYTF

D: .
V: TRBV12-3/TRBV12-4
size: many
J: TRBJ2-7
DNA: TGTGCCAGCAGTTTCCGGGACTTCCCCTCTAACGAGCAGTACTTC
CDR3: CASSFRDFPSNEQYF

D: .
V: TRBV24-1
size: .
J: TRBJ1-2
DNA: TGTGCCACCAGTGACTCCATCTATGGCTACACCTTC
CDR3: CATSDSIYGYTF

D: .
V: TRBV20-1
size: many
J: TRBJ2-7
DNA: TGCAGTGCTAGGGATCCAATCTCCGAGCAGTACTTC
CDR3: CSARDPISEQYF

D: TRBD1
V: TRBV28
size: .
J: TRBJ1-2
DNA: TGTGCCAGCAGAGACAGGGAACAACTATGGGGCTACACCTTC
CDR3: CASRDREQLWGYTF

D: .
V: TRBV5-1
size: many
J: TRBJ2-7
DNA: TGCGCCAGCAGCTGGGAGTCCGAGCAGTACTTC
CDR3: CASSWESEQYF

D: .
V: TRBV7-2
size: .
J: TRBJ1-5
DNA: TGTGCCAGCAGCTTAGTACGGGGAATCAATCAGCCCCAGCATTTT
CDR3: CASSLVRGINQPQHF

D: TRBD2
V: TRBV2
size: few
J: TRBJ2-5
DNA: TGTGCCAACAGACTAGCGGGAGGGGAGACCCAGTACTTC
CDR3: CANRLAGGETQYF

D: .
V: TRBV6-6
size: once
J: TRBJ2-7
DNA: TGTGCCAGCAGTTACTCGATTGGTTCAGAGCAGTACTTC
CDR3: CASSYSIGSEQYF

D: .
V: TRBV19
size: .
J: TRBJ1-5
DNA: TGTGCCAGTAATGAATTAGGCAATCAGCCCCAGCATTTT
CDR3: CASNELGNQPQHF

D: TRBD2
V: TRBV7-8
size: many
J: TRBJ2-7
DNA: TGTGCCAGCAGCCTGGAGTTGGGGGGAGGGACCCACGAGCAGTACTTC
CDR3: CASSLELGGGTHEQYF

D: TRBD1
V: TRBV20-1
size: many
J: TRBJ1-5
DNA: TGCAGTGCTAGAGGTTGGACAGGGGACGAGAGCAATCAGCCCCAGCATTTT
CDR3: CSARGWTGDESNQPQHF

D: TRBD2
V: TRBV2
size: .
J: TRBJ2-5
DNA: TGTGCCAGCAGTGAAGGGCGGGGGGAACAAGAGACCCAGTACTTC
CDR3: CASSEGRGEQETQYF

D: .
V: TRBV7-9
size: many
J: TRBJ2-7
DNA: TGTGCCAGCAGCTTAGTAGGGGCACGGCCACACCAGGACGAGCAGTACTTC
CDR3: CASSLVGARPHQDEQYF

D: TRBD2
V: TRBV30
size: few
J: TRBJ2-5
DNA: TGTGCCTGGGCGCCGGGACTAGCGGTACAAGAGACCCAGTACTTC
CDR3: CAWAPGLAVQETQYF

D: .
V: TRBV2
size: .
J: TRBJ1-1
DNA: TGTGCCAGCATCCGAAGGGGGAACACTGAAGCTTTCTTT
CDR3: CASIRRGNTEAFF

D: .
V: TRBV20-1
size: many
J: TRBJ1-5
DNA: TGCAGTGCTAGGCAGCCAAATCAGCCCCAGCATTTT
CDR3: CSARQPNQPQHF

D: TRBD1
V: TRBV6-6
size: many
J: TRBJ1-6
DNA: TGTGCCAGCCTACTCGGGACAGGGCTCCAACCCCTCCACTTT
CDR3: CASLLGTGLQPLHF

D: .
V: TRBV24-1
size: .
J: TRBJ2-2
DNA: TGTGCCACCAGTGATAGCCTAACCACCGGGGAGCTGTTTTTT
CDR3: CATSDSLTTGELFF